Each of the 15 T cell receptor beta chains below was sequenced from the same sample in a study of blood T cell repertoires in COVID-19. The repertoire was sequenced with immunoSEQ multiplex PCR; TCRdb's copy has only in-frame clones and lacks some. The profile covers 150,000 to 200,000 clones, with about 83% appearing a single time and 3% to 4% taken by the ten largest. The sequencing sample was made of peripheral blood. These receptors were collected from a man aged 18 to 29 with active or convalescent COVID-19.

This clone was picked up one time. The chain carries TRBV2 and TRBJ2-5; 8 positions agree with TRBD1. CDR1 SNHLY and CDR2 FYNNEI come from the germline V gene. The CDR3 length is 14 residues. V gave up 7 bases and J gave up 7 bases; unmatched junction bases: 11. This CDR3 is CASILPTGAGTQYF. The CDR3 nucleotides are TGTGCCAGCATCCTACCGACAGGGGCGGGGACCCAGTACTTC.

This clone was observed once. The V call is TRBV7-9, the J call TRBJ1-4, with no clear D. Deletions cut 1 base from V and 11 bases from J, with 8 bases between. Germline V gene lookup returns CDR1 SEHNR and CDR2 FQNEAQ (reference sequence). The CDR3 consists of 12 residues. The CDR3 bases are TGTGCCAGCAGCTTAGAACTTGATAAACTGTTTTTT. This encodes CASSLELDKLFF.

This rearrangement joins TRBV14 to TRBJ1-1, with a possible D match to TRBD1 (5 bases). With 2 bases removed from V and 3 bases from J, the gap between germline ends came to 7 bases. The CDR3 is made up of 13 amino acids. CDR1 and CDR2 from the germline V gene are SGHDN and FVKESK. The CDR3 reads CASSQMTDTEAFF. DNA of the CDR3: TGTGCCAGCAGCCAAATGACAGACACTGAAGCTTTCTTT.

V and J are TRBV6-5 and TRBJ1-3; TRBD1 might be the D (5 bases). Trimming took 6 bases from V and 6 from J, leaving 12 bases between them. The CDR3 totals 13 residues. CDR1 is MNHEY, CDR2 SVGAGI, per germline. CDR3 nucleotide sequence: TGTGCCAGCAGCCCAGGGTGGGAAAACACCATATATTTT. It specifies CASSPGWENTIYF.

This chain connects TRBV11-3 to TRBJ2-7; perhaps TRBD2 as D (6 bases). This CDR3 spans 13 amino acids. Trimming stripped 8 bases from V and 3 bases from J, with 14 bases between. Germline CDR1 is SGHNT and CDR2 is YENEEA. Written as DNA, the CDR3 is TGTGCCAGCGCCCCCGGGAGCCGCTACGAGCAGTACTTC. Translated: CASAPGSRYEQYF. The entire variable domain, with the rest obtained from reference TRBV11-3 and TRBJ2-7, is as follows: EAGVVQSPRYKIIEKKQPVAFWCNPISGHNTLYWYLQNLGQGPELLIRYENEEAVDDSQLPKDRFSAERLKGVDSTLKIQPAELGDSAVYLCASAPGSRYEQYFGPGTRLTVT.

The CDR3 sequence is CASSAYRGTNYGYTF. The CDR3 DNA is TGTGCCAGTAGTGCATACAGGGGTACTAACTATGGCTACACCTTC. The chain carries TRBV19 and TRBJ1-2; 7 positions agree with TRBD1. The V gene's germline CDR1 is LNHDA and CDR2 SQIVND (reference sequence). The CDR3 extends over 15 amino acids. The V and J ends lost 5 bases and 0 bases, in that order; junction bases with no gene match: 6. The whole variable domain, filled in from reference TRBV19 and TRBJ1-2, reads DGGITQSPKYLFRKEGQNVTLSCEQNLNHDAMYWYRQDPGQGLRLIYYSQIVNDFQKGDIAEGYSVSREKKESFPLTVTSAQKNPTAFYLCASSAYRGTNYGYTFGSGTRLTVV.

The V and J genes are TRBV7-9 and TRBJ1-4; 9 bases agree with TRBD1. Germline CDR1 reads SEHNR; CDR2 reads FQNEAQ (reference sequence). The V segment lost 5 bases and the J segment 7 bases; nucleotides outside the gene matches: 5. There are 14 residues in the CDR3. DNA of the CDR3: TGTGCCAGCAGCGACACAGGGGGCCGTGAAAAACTGTTTTTT. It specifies CASSDTGGREKLFF.

The chain's CDR3 is CAWSPLRDEQFF. The CDR3 coding sequence is TGTGCCTGGAGTCCATTGAGGGATGAGCAGTTCTTC. This chain links TRBV30 with TRBJ2-1, with D possibly being TRBD2 (5 bases). There are 12 residues in the CDR3. V lost 2 bases to trimming and J lost 8 bases, with 10 bases between them. Germline V gene lookup returns CDR1 GTSNPN and CDR2 SVGIG (reference sequence). The whole variable domain, remainder taken from reference TRBV30 and TRBJ2-1, is SQTIHQWPATLVQPVGSPLSLECTVEGTSNPNLYWYRQAAGRGLQLLFYSVGIGQISSEVPQNLSASRPQDRQFILSSKKLLLSDSGFYLCAWSPLRDEQFFGPGTRLTVL.

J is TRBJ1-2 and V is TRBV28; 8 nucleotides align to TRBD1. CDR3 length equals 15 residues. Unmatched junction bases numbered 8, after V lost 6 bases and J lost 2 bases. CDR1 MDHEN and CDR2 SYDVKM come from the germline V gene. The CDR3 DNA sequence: TGTGCCAGCAGCCGGGCCGGGACAGGCAACTATGGCTACACCTTC. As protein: CASSRAGTGNYGYTF.

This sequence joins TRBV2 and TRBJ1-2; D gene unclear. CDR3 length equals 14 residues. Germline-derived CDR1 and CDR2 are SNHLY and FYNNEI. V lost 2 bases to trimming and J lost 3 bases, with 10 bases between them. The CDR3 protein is CASSEKQTYYGYTF. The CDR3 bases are TGTGCCAGCAGTGAAAAACAGACATACTATGGCTACACCTTC. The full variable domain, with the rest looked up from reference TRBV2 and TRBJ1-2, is EPEVTQTPSHQVTQMGQEVILRCVPISNHLYFYWYRQILGQKVEFLVSFYNNEISEKSEIFDDQFSVERPDGSNFTLKIRSTKLEDSAMYFCASSEKQTYYGYTFGSGTRLTVV.

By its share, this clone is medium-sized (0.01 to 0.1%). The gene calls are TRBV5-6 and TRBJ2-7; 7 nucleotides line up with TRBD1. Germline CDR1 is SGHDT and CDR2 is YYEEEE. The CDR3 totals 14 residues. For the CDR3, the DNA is TGTGCCAGCAGCTTGGCGGGACAGACCTACGATTGGAACGTC. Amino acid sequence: CASSLAGQTYDWNV.

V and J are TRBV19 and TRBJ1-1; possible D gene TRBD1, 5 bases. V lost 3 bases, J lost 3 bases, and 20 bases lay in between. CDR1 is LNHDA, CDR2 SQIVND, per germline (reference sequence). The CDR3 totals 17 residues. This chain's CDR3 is CASSIKDKKWVDTEAFF. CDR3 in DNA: TGTGCCAGTAGTATTAAGGACAAAAAGTGGGTAGACACTGAAGCTTTCTTT.

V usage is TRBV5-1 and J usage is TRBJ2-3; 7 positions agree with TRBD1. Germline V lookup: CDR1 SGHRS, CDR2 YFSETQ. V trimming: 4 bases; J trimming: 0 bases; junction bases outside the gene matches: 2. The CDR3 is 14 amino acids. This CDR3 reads CASSTGQSTDTQYF. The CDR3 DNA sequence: TGCGCCAGCAGCACGGGACAGAGCACAGATACGCAGTATTTT.

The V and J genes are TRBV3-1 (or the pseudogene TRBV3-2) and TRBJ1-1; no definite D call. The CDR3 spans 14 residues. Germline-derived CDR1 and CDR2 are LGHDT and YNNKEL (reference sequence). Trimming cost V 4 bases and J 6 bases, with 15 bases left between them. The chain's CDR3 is CASSRGLATAEAFF. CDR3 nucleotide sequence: TGTGCCAGCAGCCGAGGCCTGGCAACGGCTGAAGCTTTCTTT.

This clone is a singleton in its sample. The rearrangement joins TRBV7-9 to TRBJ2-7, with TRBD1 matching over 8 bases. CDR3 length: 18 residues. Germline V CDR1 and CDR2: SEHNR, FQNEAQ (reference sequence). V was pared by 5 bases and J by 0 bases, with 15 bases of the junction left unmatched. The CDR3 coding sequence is TGTGCCAGCAGCCCCCTAAGGGCCGACAGGGGCGGCTCCTACGAGCAGTACTTC. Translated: CASSPLRADRGGSYEQYF.